The 5 T cell receptor beta chains presented below share a single source sample, sequenced in a study of cytomegalovirus exposure and HLA in healthy donors. Data came from immunoSEQ multiplex PCR; TCRdb stores just in-frame clones and leaves some out. The table has 200,000 to 250,000 clones, around 78% seen once; the top ten hold around 5.4%. Sequenced input: PBMCs. The receptors come from a woman between 18 and 29 years old in good health and CMV-seronegative.

This chain connects TRBV5-6 to TRBJ2-3; 11 bases fit TRBD2. Trimming at V came to 3 bases and at J to 1 base, leaving 1 base not matched to a gene. The length of the CDR3 is 15 residues. CDR1 SGHDT and CDR2 YYEEEE come from the germline V gene. The CDR3 nucleotides read TGTGCCAGCAGCTCGGGACTAGCGGGCACAGATACGCAGTATTTT. Translation: CASSSGLAGTDTQYF. The full variable domain, rest sourced from reference TRBV5-6 and TRBJ2-3, is DAGVTQSPTHLIKTRGQQVTLRCSPKSGHDTVSWYQQALGQGPQFIFQYYEEEERQRGNFPDRFSGHQFPNYSSELNVNALLLGDSALYLCASSSGLAGTDTQYFGPGTRLTVL.

The chain couples TRBV27 to TRBJ1-2, with a possible D match to TRBD1 (6 bases). Germline CDR1 and CDR2: MNHEY and SMNVEV (reference sequence). The ends were cut back, 1 base at V and 8 bases at J, with 17 bases in the middle. The CDR3 has 15 amino acids. The CDR3 is CASSLFSDRLDGYTF. The CDR3 nucleotides read TGTGCCAGCAGTTTATTTAGTGACAGGCTGGACGGCTACACCTTC.

The rearrangement links TRBV9 to TRBJ2-1, with D possibly being TRBD1 (6 bases). Germline CDR1 is SGDLS and CDR2 is YYNGEE. The CDR3 has 13 amino acids. V was pared by 5 bases and J by 10 bases, with 16 bases between. CDR3 sequence reads: CASRGGQGSEQFF. In DNA form, the CDR3 reads TGTGCCAGCAGGGGTGGGCAGGGGAGCGAGCAGTTCTTC.

The chain links TRBV6-5 to TRBJ2-2; a possible D gene is TRBD2 (5 bases). V was pared by 6 bases and J by 0 bases, with 11 bases between. Germline V lookup: CDR1 MNHEY, CDR2 SVGAGI. The CDR3 consists of 15 residues. Here the CDR3 reads CASRAAGPNTGELFF. The DNA for the CDR3 is TGTGCCAGCAGGGCGGCGGGTCCGAACACCGGGGAGCTGTTTTTT.

The V and J genes are TRBV27 and TRBJ2-6, with D unresolved. Trimming removed 2 bases from V and 0 bases from J, with 8 bases in between. The germline V gene has CDR1 MNHEY and CDR2 SMNVEV (reference sequence). The CDR3 length is 16 residues. In DNA, the CDR3 is TGTGCCAGCAGTTTAAGAGCAACCTCTGGGGCCAACGTCCTGACTTTC. This sequence encodes CASSLRATSGANVLTF.